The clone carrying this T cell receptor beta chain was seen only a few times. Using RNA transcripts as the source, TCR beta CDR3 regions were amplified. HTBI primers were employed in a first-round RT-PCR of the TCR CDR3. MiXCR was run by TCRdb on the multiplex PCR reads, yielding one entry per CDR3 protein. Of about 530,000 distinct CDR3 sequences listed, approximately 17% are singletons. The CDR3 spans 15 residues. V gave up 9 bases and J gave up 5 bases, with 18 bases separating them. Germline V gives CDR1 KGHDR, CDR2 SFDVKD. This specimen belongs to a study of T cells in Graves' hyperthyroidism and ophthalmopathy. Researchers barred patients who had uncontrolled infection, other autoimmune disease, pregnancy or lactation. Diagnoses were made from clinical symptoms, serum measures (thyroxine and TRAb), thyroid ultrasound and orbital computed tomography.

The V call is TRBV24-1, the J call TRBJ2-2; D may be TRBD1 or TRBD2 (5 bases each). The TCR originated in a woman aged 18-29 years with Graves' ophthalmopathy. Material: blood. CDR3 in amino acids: CATSMRGAATGELFF. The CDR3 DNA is TGTGCCACCTCTATGAGAGGGGCGGCAACCGGGGAGCTGTTTTTT.